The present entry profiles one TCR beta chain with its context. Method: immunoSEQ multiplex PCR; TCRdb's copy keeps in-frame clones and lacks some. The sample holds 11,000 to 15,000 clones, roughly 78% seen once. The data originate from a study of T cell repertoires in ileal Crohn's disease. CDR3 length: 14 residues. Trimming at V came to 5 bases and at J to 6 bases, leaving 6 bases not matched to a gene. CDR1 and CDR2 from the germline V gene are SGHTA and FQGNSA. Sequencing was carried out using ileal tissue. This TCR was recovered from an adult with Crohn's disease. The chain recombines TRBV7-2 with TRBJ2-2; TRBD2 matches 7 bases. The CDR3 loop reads CASSRGRVAGELFF. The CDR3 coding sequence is TGTGCCAGCAGCCGGGGGAGGGTAGCCGGGGAGCTGTTTTTT. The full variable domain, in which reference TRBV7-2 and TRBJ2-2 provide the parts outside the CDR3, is GAGVSQSPSNKVTEKGKDVELRCDPISGHTALYWYRQSLGQGLEFLIYFQGNSAPDKSGLPSDRFSAERTGGSVSTLTIQRTQQEDSAVYLCASSRGRVAGELFFGEGSRLTVL.